A selection of T cell receptor beta chains follows, all from one sample in a study of memory CD4+ T cells and cytomegalovirus serostatus. Assay: immunoSEQ multiplex PCR; the TCRdb copy retains only in-frame clones and omits some. The table lists over 55,000 clones, less than 80% of them singletons. The specimen was memory CD4+ T cells from blood. Receptor source: an adult in good health and CMV-seronegative. Each CDR3 is given with its conserved first and last residue. Fields, in order: CDR3 DNA, CDR3 protein, J gene, D gene, clone size, V gene. A D gene is named only where the DNA matches it firmly. Rows give clone size only sometimes, using once, few, many, or a class for an expanded clone.

TGTGCCACCCGGAGAAACGGACAGGTTAACTATGGCTACACCTTC	CATRRNGQVNYGYTF	TRBJ1-2	TRBD1	.	TRBV15
TGTGCCAGCAGCCAAGCCGTGGGGACTAGCGGGGGCTACGAGCAGTACTTC	CASSQAVGTSGGYEQYF	TRBJ2-7	TRBD2	.	TRBV14
TGTGCCAGCAGCCAAGCCACTGGGGTTTCGGGAGGTGGCTACACCTTC	CASSQATGVSGGGYTF	TRBJ1-2	.	.	TRBV4-2
TGTGCCAGTAGGGGACATCGAGGTTATGAAAAACTGTTTTTT	CASRGHRGYEKLFF	TRBJ1-4	.	.	TRBV19
TGTGCCAGCAGCTTAGAGGGGGGTCGGCAGCCCCAGCATTTT	CASSLEGGRQPQHF	TRBJ1-5	.	few	TRBV7-2
TGTGCCAGCAGTGAGACAGGGGGGAATCAGCCCCAGCATTTT	CASSETGGNQPQHF	TRBJ1-5	TRBD1	.	TRBV6-4
TGTGCCAGCAGCCACATGGACCCATATTCCGGGAATGAGCAGTTCTTC	CASSHMDPYSGNEQFF	TRBJ2-1	.	.	TRBV14
TGTGCCAGCAGCCAAGAGAACGGAAACTATGGCTACACCTTC	CASSQENGNYGYTF	TRBJ1-2	.	.	TRBV14
TGCGCCAGCAGCTTGTCCGGGACTAGTGTTAATGAGCAGTTCTTC	CASSLSGTSVNEQFF	TRBJ2-1	TRBD2	once	TRBV5-1
TGTGCCAGCAGTGAAGCGGCGACTAGCGGGGCAGATACGCAGTATTTT	CASSEAATSGADTQYF	TRBJ2-3	TRBD2	.	TRBV6-1
TGTGCCAGCAGTAGATACACCTACTCTGGAAACACCATATATTTT	CASSRYTYSGNTIYF	TRBJ1-3	.	.	TRBV6-1
TGTGCCAGCAGCCCCTCGCCCGGACAGAATACATATGAAAAACTGTTTTTT	CASSPSPGQNTYEKLFF	TRBJ1-4	.	.	TRBV7-9
TGTGCCAGCACCCTAGCGGGAGTGAGAGGAAATGAGCAGTTCTTC	CASTLAGVRGNEQFF	TRBJ2-1	TRBD2	once	TRBV27
TGTGCCAGCAGCTTCGGGGGAGATACGCAGTATTTT	CASSFGGDTQYF	TRBJ2-3	.	.	TRBV5-4
TGCGCCAGCAGCTTGGGGCCACTGGCCCGCCAAGAGACCCAGTACTTC	CASSLGPLARQETQYF	TRBJ2-5	.	.	TRBV5-1
TGTGCCAGTAGTATAGCGGGCAATCAGCCCCAGCATTTT	CASSIAGNQPQHF	TRBJ1-5	.	.	TRBV19
TGTGCCAGCAGTGAATTAAATCCAAGGCAGTTTAGCAATCAGCCCCAGCATTTT	CASSELNPRQFSNQPQHF	TRBJ1-5	.	.	TRBV6-1
TGCGCCAGCAGCTTTGGGGAGGCCGGGGAGCTGTTTTTT	CASSFGEAGELFF	TRBJ2-2	.	.	TRBV5-1
TGTGCCAGCAGTCTCTCGGGAATCCCGCTGGGGCAGCCCCAGCATTTT	CASSLSGIPLGQPQHF	TRBJ1-5	.	.	TRBV4-2
TGTGCCAGCAGCCCGGGATCTCCGAATTCCTATGGCTACACCTTC	CASSPGSPNSYGYTF	TRBJ1-2	.	.	TRBV2
TGTGCCAGTCTTCGTCTCGGCACAGATACGCAGTATTTT	CASLRLGTDTQYF	TRBJ2-3	.	.	TRBV19
TGTGCCAGCAGCTTAGACCGGGGAGTGTCCAGCGGGAAGGGTTACAATGAGCAGTTCTTC	CASSLDRGVSSGKGYNEQFF	TRBJ2-1	TRBD2	.	TRBV11-2
TGCAGCGTGATGGGACAATCGTACCAAGAGACCCAGTACTTC	CSVMGQSYQETQYF	TRBJ2-5	.	.	TRBV29-1
TGTGCCGGACTTAGCGGGTCGACCCAAGAGACCCAGTACTTC	CAGLSGSTQETQYF	TRBJ2-5	.	.	TRBV21-1
TGCGCCAGCAGGGCGGGACTTAGCAATCAGCCCCAGCATTTT	CASRAGLSNQPQHF	TRBJ1-5	.	.	TRBV5-1
TGCGCCAGCAGCTCGTTGGGTGAATCGGCCTCGAACACCGGGGAGCTGTTTTTT	CASSSLGESASNTGELFF	TRBJ2-2	.	.	TRBV5-1
TGTGCCAGCAGCATCCCCGTCAGCGGGGGGGCTTCTTCCACAGATACGCAGTATTTT	CASSIPVSGGASSTDTQYF	TRBJ2-3	TRBD2	few	TRBV7-8
TGTGCCAGCAGTTTCGTCCAGGGGGCTCGGACTGAAGCTTTCTTT	CASSFVQGARTEAFF	TRBJ1-1	TRBD1	.	TRBV28
TGTGCCAGCAGTGAACCGCCTAGGGGCCTCGATGAGCAGTTCTTC	CASSEPPRGLDEQFF	TRBJ2-1	.	.	TRBV6-1
TGTGCCAGCAGCCCTAGGGATGGCCAAGGGGGCCTTCGGGGCACTGAAGCTTTCTTT	CASSPRDGQGGLRGTEAFF	TRBJ1-1	TRBD1	.	TRBV7-9
TGTGCCAGCAGCTTAGATGGCAGGGGAGCGTTAGCCCTCCACTTT	CASSLDGRGALALHF	TRBJ1-6	.	.	TRBV5-5
TGTGCCAGCAGCTGGGACAGGGGAACCTACGAGCAGTACTTC	CASSWDRGTYEQYF	TRBJ2-7	TRBD1	.	TRBV4-2
TGTGCCAGTAGTTCAGGGTTTGGGATAGAAGATACGCAGTATTTT	CASSSGFGIEDTQYF	TRBJ2-3	.	.	TRBV19
TGTGCCAGTAGTATAGGGACAGTTAACTATGGCTACACCTTC	CASSIGTVNYGYTF	TRBJ1-2	.	.	TRBV19
TGTGCCAGCAGCCCACAGGGGGACCAAGGGGAGCAGTACTTC	CASSPQGDQGEQYF	TRBJ2-7	TRBD1	.	TRBV4-2
TGTGCCAGCAGCTCCTCGTTAGAGGGTGGCTACACCTTC	CASSSSLEGGYTF	TRBJ1-2	.	.	TRBV7-8